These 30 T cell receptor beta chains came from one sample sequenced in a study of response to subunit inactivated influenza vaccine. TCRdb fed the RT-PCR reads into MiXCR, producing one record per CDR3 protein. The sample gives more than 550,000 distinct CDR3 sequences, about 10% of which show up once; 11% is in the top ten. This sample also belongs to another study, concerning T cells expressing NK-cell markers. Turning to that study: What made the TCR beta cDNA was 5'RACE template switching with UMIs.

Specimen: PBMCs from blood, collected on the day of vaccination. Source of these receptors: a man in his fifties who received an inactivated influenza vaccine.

CDR3 protein: CAISRTGGDTGELFF. The CDR3 DNA reads TGTGCCATCAGCAGGACAGGGGGCGACACCGGGGAGCTGTTTTTT. The chain uses TRBV10-3 and TRBJ2-2; 11 bases fit TRBD1. CDR1 is ENHRY and CDR2 is SYGVKD in the germline V gene. The length of the CDR3 is 15 residues. The J segment lost 3 bases and the V segment lost 6 bases, leaving 3 bases of the junction unmatched.

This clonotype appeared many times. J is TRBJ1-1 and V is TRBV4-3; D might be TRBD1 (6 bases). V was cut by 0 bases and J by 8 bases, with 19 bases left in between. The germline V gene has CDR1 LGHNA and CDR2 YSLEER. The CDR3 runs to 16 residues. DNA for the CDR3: TGCGCCAGCAGCCAAGACCCCGGCAGGGGCCTAACCGAAGCTTTCTTT. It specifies CASSQDPGRGLTEAFF.

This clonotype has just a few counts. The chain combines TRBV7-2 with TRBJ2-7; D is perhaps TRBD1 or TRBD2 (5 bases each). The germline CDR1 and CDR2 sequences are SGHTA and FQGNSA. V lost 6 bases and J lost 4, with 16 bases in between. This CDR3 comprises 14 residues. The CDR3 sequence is CASSPSVGEYEQYF. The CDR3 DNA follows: TGTGCCAGCAGTCCTAGTGTGGGGGAGTACGAGCAGTACTTC.

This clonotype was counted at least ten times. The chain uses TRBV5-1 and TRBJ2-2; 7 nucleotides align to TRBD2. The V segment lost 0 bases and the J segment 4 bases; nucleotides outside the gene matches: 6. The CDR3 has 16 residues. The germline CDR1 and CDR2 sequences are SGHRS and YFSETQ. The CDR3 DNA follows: TGCGCCAGCAGCTTGGAGGCTAGCGGAAGCACCGGGGAGCTGTTTTTT. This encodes CASSLEASGSTGELFF.

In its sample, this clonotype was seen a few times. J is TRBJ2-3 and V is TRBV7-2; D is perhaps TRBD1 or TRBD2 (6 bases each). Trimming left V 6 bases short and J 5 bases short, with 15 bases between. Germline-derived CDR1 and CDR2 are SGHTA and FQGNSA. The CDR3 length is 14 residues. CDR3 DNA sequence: TGTGCCAGCAGACGAGGGGGGCTGGGAGATACGCAGTATTTT. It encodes CASRRGGLGDTQYF. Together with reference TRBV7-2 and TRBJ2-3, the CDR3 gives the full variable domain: GAGVSQSPSNKVTEKGKDVELRCDPISGHTALYWYRQSLGQGLEFLIYFQGNSAPDKSGLPSDRFSAERTGGSVSTLTIQRTQQEDSAVYLCASRRGGLGDTQYFGPGTRLTVL.

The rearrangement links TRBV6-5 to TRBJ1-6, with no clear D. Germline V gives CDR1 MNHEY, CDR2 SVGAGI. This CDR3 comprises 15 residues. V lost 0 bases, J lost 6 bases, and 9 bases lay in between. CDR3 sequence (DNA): TGTGCCAGCAGTTACTCGACGGAACCTAATTCACCCCTCCACTTT. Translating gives CASSYSTEPNSPLHF.

This CDR3 is CSARPPVGIPGELFF. The DNA of the CDR3 is TGCAGTGCTAGACCCCCGGTCGGAATCCCCGGGGAGCTGTTTTTT. The J gene is TRBJ2-2, the V gene TRBV20-1; D remains unclear. CDR3 length equals 15 residues. Germline assignment: CDR1 DFQATT and CDR2 SNEGSKA (reference sequence). V lost 2 bases and J 6 bases, leaving 16 bases between the germline ends.

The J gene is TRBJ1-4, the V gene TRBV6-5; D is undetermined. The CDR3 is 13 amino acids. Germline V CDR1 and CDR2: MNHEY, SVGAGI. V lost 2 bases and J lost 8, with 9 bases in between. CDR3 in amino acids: CASSYRVEEKLFF. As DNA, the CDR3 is TGTGCCAGCAGTTACAGGGTGGAAGAAAAACTGTTTTTT.

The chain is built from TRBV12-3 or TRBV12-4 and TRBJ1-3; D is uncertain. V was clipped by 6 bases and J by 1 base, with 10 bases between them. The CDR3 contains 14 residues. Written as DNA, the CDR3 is TGTGCCAGCAGCAAGGGAATTTCTGGAAACACCATATATTTT. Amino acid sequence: CASSKGISGNTIYF.

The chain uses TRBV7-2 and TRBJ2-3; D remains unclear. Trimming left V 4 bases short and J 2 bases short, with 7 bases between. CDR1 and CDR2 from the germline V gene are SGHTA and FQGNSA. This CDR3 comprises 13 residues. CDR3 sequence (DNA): TGTGCCAGCAGCTCACAGAACACAGATACGCAGTATTTT. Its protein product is CASSSQNTDTQYF. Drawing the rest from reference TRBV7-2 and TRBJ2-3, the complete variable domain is GAGVSQSPSNKVTEKGKDVELRCDPISGHTALYWYRQSLGQGLEFLIYFQGNSAPDKSGLPSDRFSAERTGGSVSTLTIQRTQQEDSAVYLCASSSQNTDTQYFGPGTRLTVL.

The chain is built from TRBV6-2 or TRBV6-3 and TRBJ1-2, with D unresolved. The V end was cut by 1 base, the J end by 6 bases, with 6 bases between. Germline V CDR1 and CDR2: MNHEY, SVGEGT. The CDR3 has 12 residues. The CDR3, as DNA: TGTGCCAGCAGTTACTGGACCCATGGCTACACCTTC. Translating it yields CASSYWTHGYTF.

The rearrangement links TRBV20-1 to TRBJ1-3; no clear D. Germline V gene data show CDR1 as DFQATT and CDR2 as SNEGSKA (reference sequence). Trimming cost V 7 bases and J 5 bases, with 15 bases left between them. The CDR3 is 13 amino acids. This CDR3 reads CSVRLGRRNTIYF. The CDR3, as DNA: TGCAGTGTACGATTGGGGAGGAGAAACACCATATATTTT.

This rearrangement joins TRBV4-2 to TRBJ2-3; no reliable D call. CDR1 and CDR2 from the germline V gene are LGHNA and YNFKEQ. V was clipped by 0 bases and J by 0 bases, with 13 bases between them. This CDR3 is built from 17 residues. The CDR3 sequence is CASSQDLTVPSTDTQYF. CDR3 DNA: TGTGCCAGCAGCCAAGATCTCACGGTCCCTAGCACAGATACGCAGTATTTT.

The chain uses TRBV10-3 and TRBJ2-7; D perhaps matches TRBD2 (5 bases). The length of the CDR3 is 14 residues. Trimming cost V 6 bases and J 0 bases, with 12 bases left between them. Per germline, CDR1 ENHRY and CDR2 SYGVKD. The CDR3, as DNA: TGTGCCATCAGCCCGGCGGGTAACTCCTACGAGCAGTACTTC. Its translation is CAISPAGNSYEQYF.

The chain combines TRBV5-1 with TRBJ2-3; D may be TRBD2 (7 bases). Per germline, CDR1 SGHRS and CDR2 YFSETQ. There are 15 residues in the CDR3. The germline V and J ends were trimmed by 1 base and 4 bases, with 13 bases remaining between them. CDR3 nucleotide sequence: TGCGCCAGCAGCTTGCGAGGGGGGGCTGCAGATACGCAGTATTTT. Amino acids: CASSLRGGAADTQYF.

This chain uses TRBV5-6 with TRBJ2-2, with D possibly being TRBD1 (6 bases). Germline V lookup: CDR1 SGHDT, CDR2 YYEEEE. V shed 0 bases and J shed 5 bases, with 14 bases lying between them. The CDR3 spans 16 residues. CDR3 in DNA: TGTGCCAGCAGCTTGGGTGCTGTTAGGGGGACCGGGGAGCTGTTTTTT. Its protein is CASSLGAVRGTGELFF.

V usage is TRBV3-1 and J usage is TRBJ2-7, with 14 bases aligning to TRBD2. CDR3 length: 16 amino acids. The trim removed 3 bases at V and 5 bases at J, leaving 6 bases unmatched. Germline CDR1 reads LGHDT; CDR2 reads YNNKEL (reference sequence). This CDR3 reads CASSHRGLAGANEQYF. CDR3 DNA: TGTGCCAGCAGCCACCGGGGACTAGCGGGAGCTAACGAGCAGTACTTC.

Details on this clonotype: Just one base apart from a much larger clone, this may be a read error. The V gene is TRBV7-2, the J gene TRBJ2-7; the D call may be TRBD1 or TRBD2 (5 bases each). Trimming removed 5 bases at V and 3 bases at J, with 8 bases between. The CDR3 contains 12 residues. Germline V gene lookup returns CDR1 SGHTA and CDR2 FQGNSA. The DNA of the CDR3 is TGTGCCAGCAGCCGGGACCACTACGAGCAGTACTTC. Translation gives CASSRDHYEQYF.

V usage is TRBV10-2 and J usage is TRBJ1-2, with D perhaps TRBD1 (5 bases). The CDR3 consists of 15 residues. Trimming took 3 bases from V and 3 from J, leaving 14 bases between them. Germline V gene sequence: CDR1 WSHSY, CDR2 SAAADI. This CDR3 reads CASSDSSGLYYGYTF. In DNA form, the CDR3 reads TGCGCCAGCAGTGACTCCTCAGGGCTTTACTATGGCTACACCTTC.

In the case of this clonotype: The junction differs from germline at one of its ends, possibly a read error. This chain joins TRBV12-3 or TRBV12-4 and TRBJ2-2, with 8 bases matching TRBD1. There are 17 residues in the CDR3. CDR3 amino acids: CASILGPRTGSTRELFF. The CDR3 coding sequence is TGTGCCAGCATCTTAGGGCCAAGGACAGGGTCCACCCGGGAGCTGTTTTTT.

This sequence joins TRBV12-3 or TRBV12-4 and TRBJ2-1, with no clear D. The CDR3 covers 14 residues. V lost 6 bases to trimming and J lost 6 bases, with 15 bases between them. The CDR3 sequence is CASSHGDLGNEQFF. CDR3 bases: TGTGCCAGCAGCCATGGGGATTTGGGCAATGAGCAGTTCTTC.

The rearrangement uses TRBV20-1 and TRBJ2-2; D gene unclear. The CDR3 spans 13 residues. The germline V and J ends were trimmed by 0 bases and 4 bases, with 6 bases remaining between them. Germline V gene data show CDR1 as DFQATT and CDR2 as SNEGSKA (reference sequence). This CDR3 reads CSARDTSTGELFF. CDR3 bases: TGCAGTGCTAGAGATACATCCACCGGGGAGCTGTTTTTT.

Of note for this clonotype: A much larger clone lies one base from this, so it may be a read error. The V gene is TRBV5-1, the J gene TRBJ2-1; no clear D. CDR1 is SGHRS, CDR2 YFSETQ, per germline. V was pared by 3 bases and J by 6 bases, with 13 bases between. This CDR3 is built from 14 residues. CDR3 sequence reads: CASSSPTSSNEQFF. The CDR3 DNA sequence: TGCGCCAGCAGCTCCCCTACCTCGTCCAATGAGCAGTTCTTC.

The CDR3 loop reads CASSLFDRVRETQYF. In nucleotides, the CDR3 is TGTGCCAGCAGCTTATTCGACCGCGTTCGAGAGACCCAGTACTTC. V usage is TRBV7-6 and J usage is TRBJ2-5; unclear D gene. Per the germline V gene, CDR1 is SGHVS and CDR2 is FNYEAQ. This CDR3 has 15 amino acids. Trimming took off 2 bases at V and 4 bases at J, with 14 bases between the two ends.

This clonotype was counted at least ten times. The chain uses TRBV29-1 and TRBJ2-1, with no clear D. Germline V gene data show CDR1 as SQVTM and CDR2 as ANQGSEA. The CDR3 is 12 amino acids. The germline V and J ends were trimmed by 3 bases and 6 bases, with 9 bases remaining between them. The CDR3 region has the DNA TGCAGCGTTGACCGGACCACCAATGAGCAGTTCTTC. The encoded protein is CSVDRTTNEQFF.

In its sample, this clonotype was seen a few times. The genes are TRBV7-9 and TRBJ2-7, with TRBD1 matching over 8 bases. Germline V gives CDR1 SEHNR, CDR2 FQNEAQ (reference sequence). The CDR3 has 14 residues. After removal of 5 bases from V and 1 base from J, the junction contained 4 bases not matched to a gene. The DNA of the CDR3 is TGTGCCAGCAGCCACGGGACAGGATCCTACGAGCAGTACTTC. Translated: CASSHGTGSYEQYF. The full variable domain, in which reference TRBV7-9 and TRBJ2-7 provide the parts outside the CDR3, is DTGVSQNPRHKITKRGQNVTFRCDPISEHNRLYWYRQTLGQGPEFLTYFQNEAQLEKSRLLSDRFSAERPKGSFSTLEIQRTEQGDSAMYLCASSHGTGSYEQYFGPGTRLTVT.

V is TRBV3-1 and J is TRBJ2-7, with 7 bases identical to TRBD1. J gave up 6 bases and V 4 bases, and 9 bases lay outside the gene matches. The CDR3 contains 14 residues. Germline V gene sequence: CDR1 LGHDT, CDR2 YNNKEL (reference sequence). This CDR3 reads CASSLLRDSREQYF. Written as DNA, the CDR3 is TGTGCCAGCAGCCTACTACGGGACAGTCGCGAGCAGTACTTC.

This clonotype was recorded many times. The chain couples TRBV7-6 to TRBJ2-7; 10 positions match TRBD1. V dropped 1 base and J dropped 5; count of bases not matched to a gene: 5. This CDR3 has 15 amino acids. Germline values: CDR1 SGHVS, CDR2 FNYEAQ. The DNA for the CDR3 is TGTGCCAGCAGCTTAGAATGGGGGACAGGGGACGAGCAGTACTTC. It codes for CASSLEWGTGDEQYF.

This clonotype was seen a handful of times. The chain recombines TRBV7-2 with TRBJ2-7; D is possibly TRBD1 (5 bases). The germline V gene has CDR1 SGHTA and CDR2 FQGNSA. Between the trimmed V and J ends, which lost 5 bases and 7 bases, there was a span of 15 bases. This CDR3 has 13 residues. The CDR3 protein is CASSPGNGGEQYF. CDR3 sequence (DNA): TGTGCCAGCAGCCCAGGGAACGGTGGTGAGCAGTACTTC. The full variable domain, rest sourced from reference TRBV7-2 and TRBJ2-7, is GAGVSQSPSNKVTEKGKDVELRCDPISGHTALYWYRQSLGQGLEFLIYFQGNSAPDKSGLPSDRFSAERTGGSVSTLTIQRTQQEDSAVYLCASSPGNGGEQYFGPGTRLTVT.

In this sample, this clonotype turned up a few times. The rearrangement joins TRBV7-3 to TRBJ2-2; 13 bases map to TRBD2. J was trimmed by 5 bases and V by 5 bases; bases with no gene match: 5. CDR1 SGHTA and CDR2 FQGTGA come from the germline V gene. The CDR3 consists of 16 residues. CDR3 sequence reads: CASSPGLAGETGELFF. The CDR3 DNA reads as TGTGCCAGCAGCCCCGGACTAGCGGGAGAAACCGGGGAGCTGTTTTTT.